The sequence of this T cell receptor (beta chain) was determined in a study of blood T cell repertoires in COVID-19. Original processing notes: Reference gene primers were amplified, and this amplification served to estimate nucleated cell counts. Repertoires were generated with immunoSEQ multiplex PCR, while TCRdb's copy carries only in-frame clones and drops some. The DNA was the basis for D and trimming; V, J and clone size are from that table. The sample holds roughly 280,000 clones, around four fifths seen once. Germline V lookup: CDR1 SGHRS, CDR2 YFSETQ. There are 16 residues in the CDR3. V was clipped by 3 bases and J by 4 bases; unmatched bases: 7.

The chain joins TRBV5-1 to TRBJ2-6; the match to TRBD1 covers 7 bases. Sequenced sample: peripheral blood. The receptor was isolated from a man in his 60s who had recovered from COVID-19. In DNA, the CDR3 is TGCGCCAGCAGCTCCAACAGGGGTCTGGGGGCCAACGTCCTGACTTTC. As protein: CASSSNRGLGANVLTF. The full variable domain, with the rest looked up from reference TRBV5-1 and TRBJ2-6, is KAGVTQTPRYLIKTRGQQVTLSCSPISGHRSVSWYQQTPGQGLQFLFEYFSETQRNKGNFPGRFSGRQFSNSRSEMNVSTLELGDSALYLCASSSNRGLGANVLTFGAGSRLTVL.